The T cell receptor (beta chain) under discussion was sequenced for a study of T cells in Graves' hyperthyroidism and ophthalmopathy. Study-wide results and limits: Clonotypes that were expanded in thyroid above 0.001 mostly appeared in blood too. For ophthalmopathy, model prediction preceded onset by a median 6.5 months.

Amplified regions were TCR beta CDR3 sequences from RNA transcripts. During a first-round RT-PCR of the TCR CDR3, the HTBI primer set was used. TCRdb analysed the multiplex PCR reads with MiXCR anew, one entry per CDR3 protein. Among hundreds of thousands of distinct CDR3 sequences, 11% to 15% were seen once, and the ten largest hold under 7%. Fresh peripheral blood, about 9.3 ml, yielded the PBMCs. Many counts were recorded for this clonotype. The target antigen is unknown. V lost 0 bases to trimming and J lost 11 bases, with 15 bases between them. This CDR3 region has 15 residues. The germline V gene encodes CDR1 SGHNT and CDR2 YYREEE (reference sequence).

This chain connects TRBV5-4 to TRBJ1-6; D unclear. The material sequenced was blood. The source of this sequence is a woman aged 25 to 39 with Graves' hyperthyroidism that later progressed to Graves' ophthalmopathy. The CDR3 region is CASSLEGFQGTPLHF. CDR3 sequence (DNA): TGTGCCAGCAGCTTGGAGGGCTTTCAAGGGACACCCCTCCACTTT.